This T cell receptor beta chain was sequenced in a study of T-cell memory formation after mild COVID-19. At the level of the study: There were largely donor-specific TCR clusters.

This clonotype was seen only a few times. Its cognate antigen is unknown. The length of the CDR3 is 13 residues. Trimming took 5 bases from V and 5 from J; bases not matched to a gene: 5. Germline lookup yields CDR1 DFQATT and CDR2 SNEGSKA (reference sequence). TCR alpha and TCR beta cDNA libraries carrying sample barcodes and UMIs came from 5'RACE with constant-segment primers. TCRdb fed the 5' RACE reads into MiXCR, producing one record per CDR3 protein. The sample contains 380,000 or so distinct CDR3 sequences, around 15% of which appear only once. Study results and caveats: Clones that contracted from day 15 to 85 were balanced CD4/CD8, while later expanders leaned CD4+.

Sequenced sample: PBMCs or a T cell subset sorted from them (not recorded which). The chain couples TRBV20-1 to TRBJ2-2, with 7 bases lining up with TRBD1. The receptor's source is a man between 18 and 35 years old who had mild COVID-19 (a few samples of this study predate the infection). Cell type and time point are not known. CDR3 region: CSARQGVTGELFF. CDR3 coding DNA: TGCAGTGCTCGACAGGGTGTGACCGGGGAGCTGTTTTTT.